The table lists the clone carrying this T cell receptor (beta chain) with a few counts. Its antigen is as yet unknown. This sample was taken from a study of T cell repertoires in cytomegalovirus infection. Study-level information: Both a matching HLA type and CMV infection were indicated by public TCR beta signatures. Study-level points and caveats: Ex vivo, HLA-C-restricted CMV-specific TCR beta clonotypes prevailed over the rest of the response. Based on cumulative public TCR beta family frequency, carriers of CMV plus the relevant HLA were identified.

The germline CDR1 and CDR2 sequences are SGHVS and FQNEAQ. The CDR3 spans 16 residues. Trimming cost V 7 bases and J 0 bases; bases outside gene matches: 9. MiXCR, applied by TCRdb to the reads, yields one record per CDR3 protein. Of under 250,000 distinct CDR3 sequences listed, roughly an eighth are singletons. The sequencing input was PBMCs. The sequence came from a human donor in good health (CMV status not recorded). Some clones in this sample may be carry-over from other donors' samples. The V call is TRBV7-8, the J call TRBJ2-3, with TRBD2 matching 8 bases. The CDR3 nucleotides read TGTGCCAGCACCGGGGGTAGCGGGGCTAGCACAGATACGCAGTATTTT. It translates to CASTGGSGASTDTQYF.